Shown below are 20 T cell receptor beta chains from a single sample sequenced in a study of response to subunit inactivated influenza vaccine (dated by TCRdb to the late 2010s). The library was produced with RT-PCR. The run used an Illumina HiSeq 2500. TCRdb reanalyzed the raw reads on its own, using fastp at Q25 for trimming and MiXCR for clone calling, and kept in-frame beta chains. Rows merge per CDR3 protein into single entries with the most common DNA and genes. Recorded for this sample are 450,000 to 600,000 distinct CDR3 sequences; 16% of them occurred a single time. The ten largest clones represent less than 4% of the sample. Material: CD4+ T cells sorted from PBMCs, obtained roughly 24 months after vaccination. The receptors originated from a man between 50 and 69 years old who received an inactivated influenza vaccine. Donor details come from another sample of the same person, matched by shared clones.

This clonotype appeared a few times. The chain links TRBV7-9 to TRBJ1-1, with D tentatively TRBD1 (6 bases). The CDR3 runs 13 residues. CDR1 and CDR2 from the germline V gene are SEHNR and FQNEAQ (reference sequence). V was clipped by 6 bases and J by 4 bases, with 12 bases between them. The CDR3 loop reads CASRPQGFTEAFF. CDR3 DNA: TGTGCCAGCAGACCCCAGGGGTTCACTGAAGCTTTCTTT.

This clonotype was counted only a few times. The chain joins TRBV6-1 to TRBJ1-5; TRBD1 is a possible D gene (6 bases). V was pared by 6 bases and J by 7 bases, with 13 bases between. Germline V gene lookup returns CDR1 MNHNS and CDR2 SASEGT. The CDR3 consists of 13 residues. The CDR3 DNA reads TGTGCCAGCAGACAGGGTAGAGGGCAGCCCCAGCATTTT. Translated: CASRQGRGQPQHF.

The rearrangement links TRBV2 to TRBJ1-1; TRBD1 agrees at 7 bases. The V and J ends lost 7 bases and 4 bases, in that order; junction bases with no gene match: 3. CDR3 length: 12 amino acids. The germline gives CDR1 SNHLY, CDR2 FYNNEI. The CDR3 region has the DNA TGTGCCAGCAAGACAGGGCTCACTGAAGCTTTCTTT. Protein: CASKTGLTEAFF.

The CDR3: CASSERRANGELFF. The CDR3 DNA reads as TGTGCCAGCAGTGAGCGCAGGGCTAACGGGGAGCTGTTTTTT. The J gene is TRBJ2-2, the V gene TRBV25-1; the D gene is possibly TRBD1 (5 bases). The germline V and J ends were trimmed by 3 bases and 7 bases, with 12 bases remaining between them. Looked up from germline, CDR1 is MGHDK and CDR2 is SYGVNS. The length of the CDR3 is 14 residues.

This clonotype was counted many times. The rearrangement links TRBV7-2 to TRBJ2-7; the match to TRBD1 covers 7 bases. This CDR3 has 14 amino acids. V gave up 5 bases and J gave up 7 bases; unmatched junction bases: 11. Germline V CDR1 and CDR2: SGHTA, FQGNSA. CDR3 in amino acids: CASSPHLDRVEQYF. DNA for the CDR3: TGTGCCAGCAGCCCCCACCTTGACAGGGTTGAGCAGTACTTC.

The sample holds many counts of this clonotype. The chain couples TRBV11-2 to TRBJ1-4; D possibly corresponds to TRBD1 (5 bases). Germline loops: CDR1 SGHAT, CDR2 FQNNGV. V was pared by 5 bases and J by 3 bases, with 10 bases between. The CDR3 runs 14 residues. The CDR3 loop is CASSTRTSNEKLFF. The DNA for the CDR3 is TGTGCCAGCAGCACTCGGACATCTAATGAAAAACTGTTTTTT.

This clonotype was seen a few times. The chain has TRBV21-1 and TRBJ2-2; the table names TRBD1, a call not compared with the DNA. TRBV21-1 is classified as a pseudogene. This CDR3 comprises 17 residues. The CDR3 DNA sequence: TGTGCCAGCAACCCCAAACCAGGGGGAACGAACACCGGGGAGCTGTTTTTT. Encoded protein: CASNPKPGGTNTGELFF.

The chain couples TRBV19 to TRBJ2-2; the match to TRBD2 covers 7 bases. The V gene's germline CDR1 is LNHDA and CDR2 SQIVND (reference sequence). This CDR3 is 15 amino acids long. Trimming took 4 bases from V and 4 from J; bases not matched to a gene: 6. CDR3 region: CASSRRGSITGELFF. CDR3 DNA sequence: TGTGCCAGTAGTAGGCGCGGGAGTATCACCGGGGAGCTGTTTTTT. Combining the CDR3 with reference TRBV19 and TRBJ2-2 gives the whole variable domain DGGITQSPKYLFRKEGQNVTLSCEQNLNHDAMYWYRQDPGQGLRLIYYSQIVNDFQKGDIAEGYSVSREKKESFPLTVTSAQKNPTAFYLCASSRRGSITGELFFGEGSRLTVL.

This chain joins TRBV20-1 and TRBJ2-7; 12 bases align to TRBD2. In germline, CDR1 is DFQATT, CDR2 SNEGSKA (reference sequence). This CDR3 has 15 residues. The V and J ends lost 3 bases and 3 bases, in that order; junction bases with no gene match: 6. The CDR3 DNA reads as TGCAGTGCTAGCCCTGGACTAGCGGGACTCTACGAGCAGTACTTC. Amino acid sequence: CSASPGLAGLYEQYF.

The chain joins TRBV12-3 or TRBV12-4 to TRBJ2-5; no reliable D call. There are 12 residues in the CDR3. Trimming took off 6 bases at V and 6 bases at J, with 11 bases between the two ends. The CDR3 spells CASSSQMKTQYF. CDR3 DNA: TGTGCCAGCAGCTCCCAAATGAAGACCCAGTACTTC.

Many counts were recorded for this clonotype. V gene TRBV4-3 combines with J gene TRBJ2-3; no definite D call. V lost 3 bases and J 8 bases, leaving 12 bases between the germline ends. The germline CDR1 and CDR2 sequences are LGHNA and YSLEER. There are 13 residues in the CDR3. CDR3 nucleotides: TGCGCCAGCAGCCAGGATAACTCCGGTACGCAGTATTTT. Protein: CASSQDNSGTQYF.

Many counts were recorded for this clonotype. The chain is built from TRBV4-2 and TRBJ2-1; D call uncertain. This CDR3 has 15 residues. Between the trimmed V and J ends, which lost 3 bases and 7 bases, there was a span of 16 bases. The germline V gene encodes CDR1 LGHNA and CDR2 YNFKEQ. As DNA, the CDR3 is TGTGCCAGCAGCCAGGGCGGTGTCGGGTCAAATGAGCAGTTCTTC. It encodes CASSQGGVGSNEQFF.

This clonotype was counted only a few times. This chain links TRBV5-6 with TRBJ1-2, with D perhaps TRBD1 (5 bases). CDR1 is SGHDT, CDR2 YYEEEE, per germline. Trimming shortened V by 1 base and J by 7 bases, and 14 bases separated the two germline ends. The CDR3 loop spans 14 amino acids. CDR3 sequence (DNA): TGTGCCAGCAGCTTGTCCATAGGACACGGTGGCTACACCTTC. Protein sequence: CASSLSIGHGGYTF.

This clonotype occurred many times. In nucleotides, the CDR3 is TGTGCCAGCAGTGCGCTCGGGACTAGAAAACAAGAGACCCAGTACTTC. This translates into CASSALGTRKQETQYF. The chain couples TRBV25-1 to TRBJ2-5, with TRBD2 identical over 8 bases. Trimming at V came to 4 bases and at J to 2 bases, leaving 9 bases not matched to a gene. The CDR3 runs to 16 residues. The V gene's germline CDR1 is MGHDK and CDR2 SYGVNS.

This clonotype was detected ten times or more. CDR3 in DNA: TGCAGTGCTAGAAACCAACAGGGCCTGAACACTGAAGCTTTCTTT. Encoded protein: CSARNQQGLNTEAFF. The chain is built from TRBV20-1 and TRBJ1-1; TRBD1 is a possible D gene (6 bases). The CDR3 consists of 15 residues. Germline values: CDR1 DFQATT, CDR2 SNEGSKA (reference sequence). The ends were cut back, 2 bases at V and 0 bases at J, with 13 bases in the middle.

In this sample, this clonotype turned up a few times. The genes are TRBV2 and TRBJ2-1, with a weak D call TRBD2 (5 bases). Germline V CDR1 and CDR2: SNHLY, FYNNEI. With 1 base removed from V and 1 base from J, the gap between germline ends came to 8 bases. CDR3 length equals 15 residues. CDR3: CASSEGRGSYNEQFF. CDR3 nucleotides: TGTGCCAGCAGTGAAGGTCGGGGATCCTACAATGAGCAGTTCTTC.

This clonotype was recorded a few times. The chain's CDR3 is CATRAPKPGAEGEQYF. DNA for the CDR3: TGTGCCACCCGGGCCCCCAAACCAGGGGCGGAAGGCGAGCAGTACTTC. The chain recombines TRBV10-3 with TRBJ2-7; a weak D match, TRBD1 (6 bases). In germline, CDR1 is ENHRY, CDR2 SYGVKD. The CDR3 runs to 16 residues. Trimming removed 10 bases at V and 6 bases at J, with 28 bases between.

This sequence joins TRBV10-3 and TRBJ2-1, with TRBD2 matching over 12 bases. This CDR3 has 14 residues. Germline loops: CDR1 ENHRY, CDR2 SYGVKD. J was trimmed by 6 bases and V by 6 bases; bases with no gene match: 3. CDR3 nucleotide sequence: TGTGCCATCAGCGGGGGACTAGCGGGCAATGAGCAGTTCTTC. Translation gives CAISGGLAGNEQFF.

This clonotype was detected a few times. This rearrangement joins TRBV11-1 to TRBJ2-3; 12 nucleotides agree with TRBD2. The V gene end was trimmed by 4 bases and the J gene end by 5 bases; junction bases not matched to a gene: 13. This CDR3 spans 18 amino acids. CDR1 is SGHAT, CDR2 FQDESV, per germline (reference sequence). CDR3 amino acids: CASSSLSGASGRGDTQYF. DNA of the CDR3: TGTGCCAGCAGCTCTCTTTCAGGGGCTAGCGGGAGGGGAGATACGCAGTATTTT.

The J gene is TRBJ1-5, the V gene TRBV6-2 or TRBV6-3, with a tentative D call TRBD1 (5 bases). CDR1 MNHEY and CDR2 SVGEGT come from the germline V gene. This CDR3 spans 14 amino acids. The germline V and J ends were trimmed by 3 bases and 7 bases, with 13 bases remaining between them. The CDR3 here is CASSYPGMGQPQHF. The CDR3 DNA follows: TGTGCCAGCAGTTATCCAGGGATGGGACAGCCCCAGCATTTT.